These 22 T cell receptor beta chains came from one sample sequenced in a study of blood T cell repertoires in COVID-19. Libraries were prepared by immunoSEQ multiplex PCR; TCRdb keeps only in-frame clonotypes and omits some of them. The table shows around 340,000 clones, with just over 85% occurring only once. The sample was PBMCs or T cells enriched from blood (not recorded which). The origin of the receptors is a woman aged 40-49 years with acute COVID-19.

V gene TRBV24-1 combines with J gene TRBJ2-7, with TRBD1 identical over 8 bases. This CDR3 has 15 residues. V lost 3 bases to trimming and J lost 6 bases; unmatched junction nucleotides: 9. Germline V gene lookup returns CDR1 KGHDR and CDR2 SFDVKD. Here the CDR3 reads CATSDNPGGAGEQYF. CDR3 bases: TGTGCCACCAGTGATAATCCAGGGGGCGCGGGCGAGCAGTACTTC.

The chain uses TRBV5-5 and TRBJ2-3; D not certain. V was pared by 2 bases and J by 6 bases, with 10 bases between. The CDR3 length is 13 residues. CDR1 and CDR2 from the germline V gene are SGHKS and YYEKEE (reference sequence). In DNA, the CDR3 is TGTGCCAGCAGCTTTGCGCCGATGGATACGCAGTATTTT. Amino acid sequence: CASSFAPMDTQYF.

This chain connects TRBV7-3 to TRBJ2-1; 7 nucleotides agree with TRBD2. CDR1 is SGHTA and CDR2 is FQGTGA in the germline V gene. V shed 2 bases, J shed 9 bases, and the junction held 4 bases outside the gene matches. There are 13 residues in the CDR3. For the CDR3, the DNA is TGTGCCAGCAGCTTAGAGGCGGGAGCTGAGCAGTTCTTC. It specifies CASSLEAGAEQFF.

The chain joins TRBV6-5 to TRBJ2-1; 8 nucleotides match TRBD2. The germline V gene has CDR1 MNHEY and CDR2 SVGAGI. Losses at the gene ends were 2 bases for V and 0 bases for J; bases not matched to a gene: 3. CDR3 length equals 16 residues. The CDR3 DNA follows: TGTGCCAGCAGTTACGGAAGCGGGAGCTCCTACAATGAGCAGTTCTTC. This encodes CASSYGSGSSYNEQFF.

V is TRBV6-2 or TRBV6-3 and J is TRBJ2-1, with 8 bases identical to TRBD1. V trimming: 4 bases; J trimming: 7 bases; junction bases outside the gene matches: 6. This CDR3 contains 14 residues. CDR1 is MNHEY, CDR2 SVGEGT, per germline. The CDR3 spells CASSWIQGANEQFF. CDR3 sequence (DNA): TGTGCCAGCAGTTGGATCCAGGGGGCGAATGAGCAGTTCTTC.

The chain has TRBV5-1 and TRBJ2-2; D remains ambiguous. Germline V gene data show CDR1 as SGHRS and CDR2 as YFSETQ. CDR3 length: 15 amino acids. Trimming stripped 1 base from V and 0 bases from J, with 7 bases between. This chain's CDR3 is CASSLKIANTGELFF. The CDR3 DNA sequence: TGCGCCAGCAGCTTGAAAATAGCGAACACCGGGGAGCTGTTTTTT.

V usage is TRBV18 and J usage is TRBJ1-3, with D possibly being TRBD1 (5 bases). The CDR3 contains 15 residues. Germline assignment: CDR1 KGHSH and CDR2 LQKENI. V was pared by 6 bases and J by 0 bases, with 12 bases between. The CDR3 coding sequence is TGTGCCAGCTCGTTACAGGCTAACTCTGGAAACACCATATATTTT. Translating gives CASSLQANSGNTIYF.

This clone has only a few counts. The V call is TRBV11-1, the J call TRBJ1-1; tentative D call: TRBD1 (5 bases). Trimming removed 3 bases at V and 5 bases at J, with 13 bases between. CDR3 size: 14 residues. Germline assignment: CDR1 SGHAT and CDR2 FQDESV (reference sequence). This chain's CDR3 is CASSFGQGGTEAFF. The CDR3 nucleotides are TGTGCCAGCAGCTTTGGGCAGGGTGGAACTGAAGCTTTCTTT. The complete variable domain, with remaining parts taken from reference TRBV11-1 and TRBJ1-1, reads EAEVAQSPRYKITEKSQAVAFWCDPISGHATLYWYRQILGQGPELLVQFQDESVVDDSQLPKDRFSAERLKGVDSTLKIQPAELGDSAMYLCASSFGQGGTEAFFGQGTRLTVV.

The chain links TRBV15 to TRBJ2-2; the D gene is possibly TRBD2 (5 bases). There are 17 residues in the CDR3. Germline loops: CDR1 LNHNV, CDR2 YYDKDF (reference sequence). With 2 bases removed from V and 2 bases from J, the gap between germline ends came to 15 bases. The CDR3, as DNA: TGTGCCACCAGCAGATCCGGGGTCCGGATTAACACCGGGGAGCTGTTTTTT. As protein: CATSRSGVRINTGELFF.

The CDR3 sequence: CASRVTTGSHYGYTF. The CDR3 DNA is TGTGCCAGCAGGGTAACGACAGGGTCGCACTATGGCTACACCTTC. The chain carries TRBV6-5 and TRBJ1-2; 7 bases are a match to TRBD1. CDR1 MNHEY and CDR2 SVGAGI come from the germline V gene. V lost 6 bases, J lost 3 bases, and 10 bases stayed unmatched. The CDR3 extends over 15 amino acids.

The chain joins TRBV9 to TRBJ1-5; 7 nucleotides match TRBD1. The V segment lost 0 bases and the J segment 4 bases; nucleotides outside the gene matches: 7. Germline V gives CDR1 SGDLS, CDR2 YYNGEE. The CDR3 consists of 16 residues. CDR3 in DNA: TGTGCCAGCAGCGTAGGTCCAGGGACAGATAATCAGCCCCAGCATTTT. Residues: CASSVGPGTDNQPQHF.

V and J are TRBV21-1 and TRBJ1-1; the table's D call of TRBD1 was not tested on the DNA. TRBV21-1 corresponds to a pseudogene. This CDR3 spans 11 amino acids. The CDR3 region is CASNSTPEAFF. DNA of the CDR3: TGTGCCAGCAACTCGACACCCGAAGCTTTCTTT.

The V and J genes are TRBV5-1 and TRBJ2-7, with 8 bases aligning to TRBD2. Germline trimming cut 4 bases from V and 4 bases from J; bases unmatched to any gene: 13. CDR3 size: 16 residues. The germline CDR1 and CDR2 sequences are SGHRS and YFSETQ. CDR3 amino acids: CASSHSGGHPRYEQYF. CDR3 DNA: TGCGCCAGCAGCCACAGCGGGGGTCACCCTCGGTACGAGCAGTACTTC.

This sequence joins TRBV3-1 (or the pseudogene TRBV3-2) and TRBJ2-7; TRBD1 might be the D (5 bases). The germline gives CDR1 LGHDT, CDR2 YNNKEL (reference sequence). The V gene lost 2 bases and the J gene lost 5 bases, with 10 bases spanning the gap. This CDR3 comprises 13 residues. The CDR3 reads CASSQFQGDEQYF. The CDR3 nucleotides read TGTGCCAGCAGCCAATTCCAGGGCGACGAGCAGTACTTC.

The chain recombines TRBV2 with TRBJ2-7; TRBD1 agrees at 7 bases. V was clipped by 0 bases and J by 8 bases; unmatched bases: 10. The CDR3 contains 15 residues. Per the germline V gene, CDR1 is SNHLY and CDR2 is FYNNEI. The CDR3 coding sequence is TGTGCCAGCAGTGAAGCGGGACAGACCCTAGTCCAGCAGTACTTC. Protein: CASSEAGQTLVQQYF.

The chain employs TRBV2 and TRBJ1-3, with TRBD1 matching over 7 bases. CDR1 SNHLY and CDR2 FYNNEI come from the germline V gene. Unmatched junction bases numbered 5, after V lost 6 bases and J lost 6 bases. This CDR3 spans 13 amino acids. In nucleotides, the CDR3 is TGTGCCAGCAGACAGGGGCGGCAAAACACCATATATTTT. Protein product: CASRQGRQNTIYF.

The chain employs TRBV12-3 or TRBV12-4 and TRBJ2-5; no firm D call. CDR3 length: 12 residues. With 3 bases removed from V and 7 bases from J, the gap between germline ends came to 9 bases. Here the CDR3 DNA reads TGTGCCAGCAGTTTCAATCCGGGGACCCAGTACTTC. Protein sequence: CASSFNPGTQYF.

The V gene is TRBV11-2, the J gene TRBJ1-6; 7 bases are a match to TRBD1. Germline V gene sequence: CDR1 SGHAT, CDR2 FQNNGV. Trimming at V came to 2 bases and at J to 7 bases, leaving 2 bases not matched to a gene. The CDR3 has 14 residues. CDR3 nucleotides: TGTGCCAGCAGCTTAAGGGGGCTAAATTCACCCCTCCACTTT. It specifies CASSLRGLNSPLHF. The whole variable domain, filled in from reference TRBV11-2 and TRBJ1-6, reads EAGVAQSPRYKIIEKRQSVAFWCNPISGHATLYWYQQILGQGPKLLIQFQNNGVVDDSQLPKDRFSAERLKGVDSTLKIQPAKLEDSAVYLCASSLRGLNSPLHFGNGTRLTVT.

The chain has TRBV7-8 and TRBJ1-1; 7 bases align to TRBD1. Germline-derived CDR1 and CDR2 are SGHVS and FQNEAQ. This CDR3 is 16 amino acids long. J was trimmed by 1 base and V by 5 bases; bases with no gene match: 10. Written as DNA, the CDR3 is TGTGCCAGCAGCCCCCTATTAAACAGGGGGAACACTGAAGCTTTCTTT. The encoded protein is CASSPLLNRGNTEAFF.

This clone was detected only a few times. DNA for the CDR3: TGTGCCATCAGTGACCTCAATTCACCCCTCCACTTT. Encoded protein: CAISDLNSPLHF. The chain couples TRBV10-3 to TRBJ1-6; D is undetermined. This CDR3 has 12 amino acids. Germline CDR1 is ENHRY and CDR2 is SYGVKD. V was cut by 3 bases and J by 7 bases, with 4 bases left in between.

The rearrangement uses TRBV14 and TRBJ2-1, with 14 bases aligning to TRBD2. The V gene's germline CDR1 is SGHDN and CDR2 FVKESK. Trimming removed 4 bases from V and 9 bases from J; junction bases left unmatched: 8. The CDR3 is made up of 16 amino acids. The CDR3 sequence is CASSPWTSGGKAEQFF. In DNA form, the CDR3 reads TGTGCCAGCAGCCCTTGGACTAGCGGGGGGAAGGCTGAGCAGTTCTTC.

This clone appeared once. This chain connects TRBV5-8 to TRBJ2-2; 7 positions match TRBD1. Germline values: CDR1 SGHTS, CDR2 YDEGEE. V gave up 3 bases and J gave up 2 bases; unmatched junction bases: 4. The CDR3 contains 15 residues. For the CDR3, the DNA is TGTGCCAGCAGCTCGGGACAGAAAAACACCGGGGAGCTGTTTTTT. This translates into CASSSGQKNTGELFF.